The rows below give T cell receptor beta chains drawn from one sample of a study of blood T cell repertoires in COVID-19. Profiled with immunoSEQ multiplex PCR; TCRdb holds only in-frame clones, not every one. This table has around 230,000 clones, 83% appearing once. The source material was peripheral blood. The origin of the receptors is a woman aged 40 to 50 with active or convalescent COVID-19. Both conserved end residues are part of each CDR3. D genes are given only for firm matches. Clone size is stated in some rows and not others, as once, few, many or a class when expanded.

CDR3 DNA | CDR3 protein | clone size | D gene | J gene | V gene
TGTGCCATCAAGGTAGCGGGTAACCGAGATACGCAGTATTTT | CAIKVAGNRDTQYF | - | TRBD2 | TRBJ2-3 | TRBV10-3
TGCGCCAGCAGCTTGGGCGGGGGACAGGGGGCGACTGGCTACACCTTC | CASSLGGGQGATGYTF | few | TRBD1 | TRBJ1-2 | TRBV5-1
TGCGCCAGCAGCGATGGCCGGAACACTGAAGCTTTCTTT | CASSDGRNTEAFF | - | - | TRBJ1-1 | TRBV5-1
TGTGCCAGCAGCCCGACAGGGGGCACTGAAGCTTTCTTT | CASSPTGGTEAFF | - | TRBD1 | TRBJ1-1 | TRBV14
TGTGCCAGCAGCTCCCGACAGGGGGGAAAGGCAGATACGCAGTATTTT | CASSSRQGGKADTQYF | - | TRBD1 | TRBJ2-3 | TRBV7-9
TGTGCCAGTATGGAGTGGACAGGGGTTGGAGATACGCAGTATTTT | CASMEWTGVGDTQYF | many | TRBD1 | TRBJ2-3 | TRBV28
TGTGCCAGCAGCATTGGGACAGGATCTTACAATGAGCAGTTCTTC | CASSIGTGSYNEQFF | - | TRBD1 | TRBJ2-1 | TRBV7-2
TGTGCCAGCAGCACCTGGGGCAGAGATCAAGAGACCCAGTACTTC | CASSTWGRDQETQYF | - | - | TRBJ2-5 | TRBV5-6
TGTGCCAGCAGTTTCACAGGGGTGGGTAATGGCTACACCTTC | CASSFTGVGNGYTF | - | TRBD1 | TRBJ1-2 | TRBV7-9
TGTGCCAGCAGCCTCAGACTAGCGGGGGGGCCGGAGACCCAGTACTTC | CASSLRLAGGPETQYF | - | TRBD2 | TRBJ2-5 | TRBV5-6
TGTGCCAGTAGTGGAGGGAGCGGGGAGACCCAGTACTTC | CASSGGSGETQYF | - | - | TRBJ2-5 | TRBV19
TGTGCCTGGAGTGTACGGTTCTCTGGAAACACCATATATTTT | CAWSVRFSGNTIYF | - | - | TRBJ1-3 | TRBV30
TGTGCCAGCGGGACAGGGATGACCAATCAGCCCCAGCATTTT | CASGTGMTNQPQHF | - | TRBD1 | TRBJ1-5 | TRBV9
TGTGCCAGCAGCTTAGCGAGGGAGCCCGGAAACACCATATATTTT | CASSLAREPGNTIYF | - | - | TRBJ1-3 | TRBV7-4
TGCGCCAGCAGCCAAGATCCCCGGACAGGGGTCGAGCAGTACTTC | CASSQDPRTGVEQYF | - | TRBD1 | TRBJ2-7 | TRBV4-3
TGTGCCAGTAGTATAGTTGGGGGCGGTGAGACCCAGTACTTC | CASSIVGGGETQYF | few | - | TRBJ2-5 | TRBV19
TGCAGTGCTACAGCTGAAGCTTTCTTT | CSATAEAFF | - | - | TRBJ1-1 | TRBV20-1